These T cell receptor beta chains were read from a single sample in a study of cytomegalovirus exposure and HLA in healthy donors. Sequenced by immunoSEQ multiplex PCR; TCRdb stores in-frame clones only, minus some. This table has 140,000 to 150,000 clones, about three quarters appearing once. Source material: PBMCs. All receptors come from a male donor in good health and CMV-seronegative. Both conserved end residues are part of each CDR3. A D gene is named only where the DNA matches it firmly. Only part of the rows carry a size: once, few, many, or a class if the clone is expanded.

j_gene	v_gene	d_gene	abundance	CDR3aa	CDR3nt
TRBJ2-3	TRBV10-1	NA	few	CASSDPGTKGIDTQYF	TGCGCCAGCAGTGACCCCGGGACAAAGGGGATAGATACGCAGTATTTT
TRBJ1-2	TRBV7-2	TRBD1	NA	CASSKQGPGQGYGYTF	TGTGCCAGCAGCAAACAGGGCCCGGGACAGGGGTATGGCTACACCTTC
TRBJ1-2	TRBV5-6	NA	NA	CASSLGQNNYGYTF	TGTGCCAGCAGCTTGGGACAGAATAACTATGGCTACACCTTC
TRBJ2-7	TRBV7-9	NA	NA	CSSSSPERRSSYEQYF	TGTTCCAGCAGCTCCCCGGAGCGTAGAAGCTCCTACGAGCAGTACTTC
TRBJ2-1	TRBV9	NA	once	CASSVATHTGEQFF	TGTGCCAGCAGCGTAGCTACGCACACCGGGGAGCAGTTCTTC
TRBJ1-5	TRBV19	TRBD1	NA	CASSTDRGQHF	TGTGCCAGTAGTACGGACAGGGGCCAGCATTTT
TRBJ1-2	TRBV2	TRBD1	NA	CASSDRGYGYTF	TGTGCCAGCTCTGACAGGGGCTATGGCTACACCTTC
TRBJ1-1	TRBV5-1	TRBD1	NA	CASSLQGQGNTEAFF	TGCGCCAGCAGCCTACAGGGACAGGGGAACACTGAAGCTTTCTTT
TRBJ1-6	TRBV13	TRBD1	NA	CASRRGQVQSPLHF	TGTGCCAGCAGACGGGGACAGGTCCAGTCACCCCTCCACTTT
TRBJ2-7	TRBV19	TRBD1	once	CASSIQGAGSYEQYF	TGTGCCAGTAGTATACAGGGGGCTGGATCCTACGAGCAGTACTTC
TRBJ2-7	TRBV29-1	NA	NA	CSVEEDSGTSHEQYF	TGCAGCGTTGAAGAGGATTCCGGGACTTCCCACGAGCAGTACTTC
TRBJ2-7	TRBV7-8	TRBD1	NA	CASSSPGQGAYEQYF	TGTGCCAGCAGCTCGCCGGGACAGGGAGCCTACGAGCAGTACTTC
TRBJ1-3	TRBV5-4	NA	NA	CASSPDRGNTIYF	TGTGCCAGCAGCCCCGACAGGGGAAACACCATATATTTT
TRBJ2-1	TRBV11-2	NA	NA	CASSLVVTMGSYNEQFF	TGTGCCAGCAGCTTAGTCGTGACTATGGGATCGTACAATGAGCAGTTCTTC
TRBJ1-1	TRBV7-9	NA	NA	CASSPGTSMRNTEAFF	TGTGCCAGCAGCCCCGGGACTTCCATGAGGAACACTGAAGCTTTCTTT
TRBJ1-1	TRBV19	TRBD1	NA	CASSIDPPTGDYTEAFF	TGTGCCAGTAGTATAGATCCACCGACAGGGGACTACACTGAAGCTTTCTTT
TRBJ2-5	TRBV27	NA	NA	CASRKVGTSRETQYF	TGTGCCAGCAGGAAGGTGGGGACAAGTCGTGAGACCCAGTACTTC
TRBJ1-1	TRBV30	NA	NA	CAWSVTESTEAFF	TGTGCCTGGAGTGTAACGGAGAGCACTGAAGCTTTCTTT
TRBJ1-2	TRBV6-6	NA	NA	CASSDRGGDYGYTF	TGTGCCAGCAGCGATCGGGGGGGAGACTATGGCTACACCTTC
TRBJ2-7	TRBV19	NA	once	CASSISGARYEQYF	TGTGCCAGTAGTATTTCAGGGGCGCGGTACGAGCAGTACTTC
TRBJ2-3	TRBV7-8	NA	NA	CASSLGRSDTQYF	TGTGCCAGCAGCTTAGGGCGGTCAGATACGCAGTATTTT
TRBJ1-1	TRBV9	NA	NA	CASSAQGLTEAFF	TGTGCCAGCAGCGCGCAGGGTCTGACTGAAGCTTTCTTT
TRBJ2-1	TRBV15	NA	NA	CATSRQTGVYNEQFF	TGTGCCACCAGCAGACAGACGGGGGTGTACAATGAGCAGTTCTTC
TRBJ1-2	TRBV19	TRBD1	few	CASSIAGTGAIDYGYTF	TGTGCCAGTAGTATAGCCGGGACAGGGGCTATTGACTATGGCTACACCTTC
TRBJ2-5	TRBV2	TRBD1	NA	CASREGQGVKTQYF	TGTGCCAGCAGGGAAGGACAGGGAGTGAAGACCCAGTACTTC
TRBJ1-1	TRBV15	NA	few	CATSRLKGITEAFF	TGTGCCACCAGCAGATTAAAGGGGATCACTGAAGCTTTCTTT
TRBJ2-3	TRBV19	TRBD1	once	CASSIRQGPSTDTQYF	TGTGCCAGTAGTATCCGACAGGGCCCTAGCACAGATACGCAGTATTTT
TRBJ1-5	TRBV5-1	TRBD1	NA	CASSLGTGGNQPQHF	TGCGCCAGCAGCTTGGGGACAGGGGGCAATCAGCCCCAGCATTTT
TRBJ1-3	TRBV15	TRBD1	NA	CATSRDGSTGSGNTIYF	TGTGCCACCAGCAGAGACGGCTCGACAGGGAGCGGGAACACCATATATTTT
TRBJ2-2	TRBV5-4	NA	NA	CASSLDIYTGELFF	TGTGCCAGCAGCTTGGACATTTACACCGGGGAGCTGTTTTTT
TRBJ2-7	TRBV21-1	NA	NA	CASSKGRGWEQYF	TGTGCCAGCAGCAAAGGGAGGGGTTGGGAGCAGTACTTC
TRBJ1-2	TRBV19	NA	NA	CASCGTLNYGYTF	TGTGCCAGTTGCGGGACTTTAAACTATGGCTACACCTTC
TRBJ2-5	TRBV9	NA	NA	CASSVESRETQYF	TGTGCCAGCAGCGTAGAATCGAGGGAGACCCAGTACTTC
TRBJ2-1	TRBV6-6	NA	NA	CASSRNTRYEQFF	TGTGCCAGCAGCAGGAATACTAGATATGAGCAGTTCTTC
TRBJ1-1	TRBV19	TRBD1	NA	CASSMEGTGTIRAFF	TGTGCCAGTAGTATGGAAGGGACAGGGACCATCAGGGCTTTCTTT
TRBJ2-1	TRBV18	NA	NA	CASSPLNEQFF	TGTGCCAGCTCACCTCTAAATGAGCAGTTCTTC
TRBJ1-5	TRBV21-1	NA	NA	CASSKAFPRRTGHHQPQHF	TGTGCCAGCAGCAAAGCTTTCCCCAGGAGGACAGGTCATCATCAGCCCCAGCATTTT